This TCR beta chain was identified during a study of shared clonotypes between healthy human individuals. Study-level points and caveats: Even with large depth, rarefaction showed that sorted-subset sequencing was incomplete.

Worth noting for this clone: As yet, its antigen is unknown.

For sorted subsets, approximately 0.2 ug DNA per replicate equaled 30,000 or so T cell genomes. Using immunoSEQ multiplex PCR, the repertoire was profiled, and TCRdb retains in-frame clones only, with some absent. The data hold 2,500,000 or so clones, with approximately 93% observed a single time. With V trimmed by 0 bases and J by 6 bases, 8 bases remained unmatched. Germline V gene sequence: CDR1 SGHRS, CDR2 YFSETQ. The CDR3 sequence is 15 residues long. Only Caucasian adults living in Nashville, Tennessee made up the donor group. The chain links TRBV5-1 to TRBJ2-7; 8 positions agree with TRBD2. The sequencing input was naive CD4+ T cells from PBMCs. As to subset: CD45RA+ positively selected. This receptor was obtained from a man aged 18 to 30 in good health. Some clones in this sample may be carry-over from other donors' samples. In nucleotides, the CDR3 is TGCGCCAGCAGCTTGGTGGGGACTAGTAAAGGCGAGCAGTACTTC. This sequence encodes CASSLVGTSKGEQYF.